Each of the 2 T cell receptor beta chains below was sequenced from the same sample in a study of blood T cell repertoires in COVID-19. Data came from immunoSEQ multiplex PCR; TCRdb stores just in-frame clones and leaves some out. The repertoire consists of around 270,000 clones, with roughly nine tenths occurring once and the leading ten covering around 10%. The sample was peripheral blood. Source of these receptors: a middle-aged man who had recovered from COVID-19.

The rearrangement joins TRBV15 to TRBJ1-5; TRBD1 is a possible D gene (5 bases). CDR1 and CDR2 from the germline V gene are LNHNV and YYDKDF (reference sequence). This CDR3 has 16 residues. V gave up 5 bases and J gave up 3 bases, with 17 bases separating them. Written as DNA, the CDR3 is TGTGCCACCAGCGCACATCCGACAGTGATCAATCAGCCCCAGCATTTT. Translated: CATSAHPTVINQPQHF.

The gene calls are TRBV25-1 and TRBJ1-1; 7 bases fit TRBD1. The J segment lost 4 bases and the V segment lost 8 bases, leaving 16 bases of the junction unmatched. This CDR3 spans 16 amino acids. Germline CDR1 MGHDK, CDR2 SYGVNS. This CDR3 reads CASGGVTGAGGTEAFF. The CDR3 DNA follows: TGTGCCAGCGGGGGAGTTACAGGGGCGGGTGGCACTGAAGCTTTCTTT.